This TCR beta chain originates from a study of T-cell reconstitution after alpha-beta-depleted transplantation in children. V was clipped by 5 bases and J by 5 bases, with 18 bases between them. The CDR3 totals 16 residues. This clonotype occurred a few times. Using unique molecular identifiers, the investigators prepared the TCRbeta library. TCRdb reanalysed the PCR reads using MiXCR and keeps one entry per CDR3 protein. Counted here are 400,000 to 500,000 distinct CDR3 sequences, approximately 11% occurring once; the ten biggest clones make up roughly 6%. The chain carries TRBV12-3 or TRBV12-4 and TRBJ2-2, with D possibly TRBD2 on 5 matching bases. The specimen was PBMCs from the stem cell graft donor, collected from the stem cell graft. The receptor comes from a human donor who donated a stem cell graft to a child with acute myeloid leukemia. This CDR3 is CASSTSSGMGTGELFF. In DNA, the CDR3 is TGTGCCAGCAGTACCTCTTCCGGGATGGGGACCGGGGAGCTGTTTTTT.